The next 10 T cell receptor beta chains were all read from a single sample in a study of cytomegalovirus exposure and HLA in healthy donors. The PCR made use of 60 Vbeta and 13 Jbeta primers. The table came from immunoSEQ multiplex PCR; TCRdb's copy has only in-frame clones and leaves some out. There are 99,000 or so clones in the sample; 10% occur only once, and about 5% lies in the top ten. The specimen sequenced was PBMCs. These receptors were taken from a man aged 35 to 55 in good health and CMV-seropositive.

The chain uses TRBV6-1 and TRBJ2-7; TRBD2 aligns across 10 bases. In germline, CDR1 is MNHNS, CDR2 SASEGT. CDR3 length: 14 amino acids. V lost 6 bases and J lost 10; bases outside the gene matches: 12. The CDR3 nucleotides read TGTGCCAGCAGCGAATGGGTAGCGGGAGGCGATCAGTACTTC. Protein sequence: CASSEWVAGGDQYF.

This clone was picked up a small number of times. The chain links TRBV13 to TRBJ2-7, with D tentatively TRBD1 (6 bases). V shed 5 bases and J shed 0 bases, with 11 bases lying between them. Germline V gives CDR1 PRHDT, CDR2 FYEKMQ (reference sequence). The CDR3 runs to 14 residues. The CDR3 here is CASSPRDNSYEQYF. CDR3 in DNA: TGTGCCAGCAGCCCCCGGGACAACTCCTACGAGCAGTACTTC.

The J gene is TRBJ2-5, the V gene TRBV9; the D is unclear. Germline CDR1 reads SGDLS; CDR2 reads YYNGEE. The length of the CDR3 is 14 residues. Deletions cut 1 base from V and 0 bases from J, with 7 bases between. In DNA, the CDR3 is TGTGCCAGCAGCGTACCTGACAACCAAGAGACCCAGTACTTC. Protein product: CASSVPDNQETQYF. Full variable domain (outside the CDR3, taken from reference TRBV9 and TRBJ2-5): DSGVTQTPKHLITATGQRVTLRCSPRSGDLSVYWYQQSLDQGLQFLIQYYNGEERAKGNILERFSAQQFPDLHSELNLSSLELGDSALYFCASSVPDNQETQYFGPGTRLLVL.

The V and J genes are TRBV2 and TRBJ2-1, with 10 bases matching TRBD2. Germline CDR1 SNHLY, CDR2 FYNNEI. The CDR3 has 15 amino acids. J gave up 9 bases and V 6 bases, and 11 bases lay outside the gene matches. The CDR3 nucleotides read TGTGCCAGCAGGGCTGAGGGACTAGCGATTCTTGAGCAGTTCTTC. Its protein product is CASRAEGLAILEQFF.

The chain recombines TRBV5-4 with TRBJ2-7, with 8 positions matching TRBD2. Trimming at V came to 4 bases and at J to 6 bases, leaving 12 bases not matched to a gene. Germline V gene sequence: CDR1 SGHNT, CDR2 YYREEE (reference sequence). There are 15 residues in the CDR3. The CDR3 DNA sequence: TGTGCCAGCAGCATGGCGCGGGAGGCCTCCGGCGAGCAGTACTTC. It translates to CASSMAREASGEQYF.

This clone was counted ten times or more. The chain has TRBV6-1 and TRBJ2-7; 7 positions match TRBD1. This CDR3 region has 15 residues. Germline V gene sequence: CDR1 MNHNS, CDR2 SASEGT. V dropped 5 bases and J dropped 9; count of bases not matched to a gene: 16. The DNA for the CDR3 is TGTGCCAGCAGTAAAACCTCGGACAGGTCGGGATGGCAGTACTTC. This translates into CASSKTSDRSGWQYF.

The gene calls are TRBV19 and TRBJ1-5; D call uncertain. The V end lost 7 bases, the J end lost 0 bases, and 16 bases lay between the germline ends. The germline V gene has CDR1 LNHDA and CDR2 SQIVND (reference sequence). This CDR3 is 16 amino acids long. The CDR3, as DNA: TGTGCCAGTACCCTGACCGGACTTTATAGCAATCAGCCCCAGCATTTT. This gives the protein CASTLTGLYSNQPQHF.

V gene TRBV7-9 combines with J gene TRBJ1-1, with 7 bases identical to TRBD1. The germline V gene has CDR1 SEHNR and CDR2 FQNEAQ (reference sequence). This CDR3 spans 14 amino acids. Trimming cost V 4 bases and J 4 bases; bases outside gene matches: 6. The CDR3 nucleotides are TGTGCCAGCAGCTCCTACAGGGGAAGCACTGAAGCTTTCTTT. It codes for CASSSYRGSTEAFF.

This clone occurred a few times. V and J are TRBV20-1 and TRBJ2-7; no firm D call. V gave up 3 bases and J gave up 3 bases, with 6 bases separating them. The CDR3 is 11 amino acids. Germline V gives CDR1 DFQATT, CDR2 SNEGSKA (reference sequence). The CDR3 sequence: CSASRSYEQYF. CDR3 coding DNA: TGCAGTGCTAGCCGCAGCTACGAGCAGTACTTC.

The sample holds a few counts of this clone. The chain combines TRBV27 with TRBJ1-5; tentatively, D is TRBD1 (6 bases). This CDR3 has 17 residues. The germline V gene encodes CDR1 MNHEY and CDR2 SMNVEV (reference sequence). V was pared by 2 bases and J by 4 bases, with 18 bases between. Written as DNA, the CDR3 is TGTGCCAGCAGTTTAGTGGGTAGTGGACAGATAAATCAGCCCCAGCATTTT. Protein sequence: CASSLVGSGQINQPQHF.